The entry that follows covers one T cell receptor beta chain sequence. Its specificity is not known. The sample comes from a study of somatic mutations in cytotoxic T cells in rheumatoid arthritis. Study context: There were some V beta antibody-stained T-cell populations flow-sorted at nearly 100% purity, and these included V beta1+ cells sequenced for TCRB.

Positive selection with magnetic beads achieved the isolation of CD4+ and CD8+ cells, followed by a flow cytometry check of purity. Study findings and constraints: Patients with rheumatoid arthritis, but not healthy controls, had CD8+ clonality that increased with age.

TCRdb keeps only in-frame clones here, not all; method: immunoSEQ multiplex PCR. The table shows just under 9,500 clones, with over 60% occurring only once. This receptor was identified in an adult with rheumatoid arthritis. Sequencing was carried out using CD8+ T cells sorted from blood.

This CDR3 is CASSFVLPANTGELFF. In nucleotides, the CDR3 is TGTGCCAGCAGTTTTGTTCTACCCGCGAACACCGGGGAGCTGTTTTTT. This chain connects TRBV28 to TRBJ2-2, with D uncertain. Trimming stripped 3 bases from V and 0 bases from J, with 11 bases between. The CDR3 length is 16 residues. Per germline, CDR1 MDHEN and CDR2 SYDVKM.